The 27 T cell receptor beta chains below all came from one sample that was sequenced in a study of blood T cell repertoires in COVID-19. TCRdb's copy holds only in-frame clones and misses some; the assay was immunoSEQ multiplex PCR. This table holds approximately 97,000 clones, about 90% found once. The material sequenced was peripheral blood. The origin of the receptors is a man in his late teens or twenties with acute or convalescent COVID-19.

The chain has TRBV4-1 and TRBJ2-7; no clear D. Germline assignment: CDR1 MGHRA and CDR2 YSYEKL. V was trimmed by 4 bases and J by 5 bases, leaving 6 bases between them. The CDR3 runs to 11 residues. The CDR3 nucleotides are TGCGCCAGCAGCCTTGGCCACGAGCAGTACTTC. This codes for CASSLGHEQYF.

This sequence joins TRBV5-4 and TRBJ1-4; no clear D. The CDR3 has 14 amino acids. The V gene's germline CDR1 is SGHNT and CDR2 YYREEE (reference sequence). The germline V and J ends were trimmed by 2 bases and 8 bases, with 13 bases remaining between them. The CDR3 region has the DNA TGTGCCAGCAGCTTTGCGGGAATTCAGGAAAAACTGTTTTTT. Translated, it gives CASSFAGIQEKLFF. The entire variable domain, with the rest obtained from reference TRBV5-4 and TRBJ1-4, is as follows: ETGVTQSPTHLIKTRGQQVTLRCSSQSGHNTVSWYQQALGQGPQFIFQYYREEENGRGNFPPRFSGLQFPNYSSELNVNALELDDSALYLCASSFAGIQEKLFFGSGTQLSVL.

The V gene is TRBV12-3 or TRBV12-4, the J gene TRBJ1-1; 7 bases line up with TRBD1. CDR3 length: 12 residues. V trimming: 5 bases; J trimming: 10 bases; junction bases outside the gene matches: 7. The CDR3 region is CASSTGALGAFF. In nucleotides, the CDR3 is TGTGCCAGCAGTACAGGGGCGCTCGGAGCTTTCTTT.

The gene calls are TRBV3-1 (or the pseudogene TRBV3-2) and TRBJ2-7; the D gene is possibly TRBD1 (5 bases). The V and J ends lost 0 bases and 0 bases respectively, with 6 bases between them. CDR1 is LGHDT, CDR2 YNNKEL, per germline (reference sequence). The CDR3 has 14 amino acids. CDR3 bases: TGTGCCAGCAGCCAAGAAGGGGTCTCCTACGAGCAGTACTTC. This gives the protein CASSQEGVSYEQYF.

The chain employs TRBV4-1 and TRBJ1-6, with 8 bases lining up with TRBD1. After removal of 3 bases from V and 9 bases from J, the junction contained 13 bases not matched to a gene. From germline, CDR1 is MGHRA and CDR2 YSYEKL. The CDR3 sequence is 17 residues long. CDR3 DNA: TGCGCCAGCAGCCACACAAAGGACAGGGCGAACAGTTCACCCCTCCACTTT. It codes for CASSHTKDRANSSPLHF.

The CDR3 loop reads CASSPLAGAADTQYF. The CDR3 region has the DNA TGCGCCAGCAGCCCTCTAGCGGGAGCGGCAGATACGCAGTATTTT. The V and J genes are TRBV4-1 and TRBJ2-3; 10 bases map to TRBD2. The V gene end was trimmed by 4 bases and the J gene end by 4 bases; junction bases not matched to a gene: 5. The CDR3 extends over 15 amino acids. In germline, CDR1 is MGHRA, CDR2 YSYEKL.

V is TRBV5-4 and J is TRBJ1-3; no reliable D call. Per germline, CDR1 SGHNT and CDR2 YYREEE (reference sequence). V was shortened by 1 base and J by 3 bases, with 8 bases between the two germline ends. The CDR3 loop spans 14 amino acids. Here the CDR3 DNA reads TGTGCCAGCAGCTTGTACAGCTATGGAAACACCATATATTTT. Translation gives CASSLYSYGNTIYF.

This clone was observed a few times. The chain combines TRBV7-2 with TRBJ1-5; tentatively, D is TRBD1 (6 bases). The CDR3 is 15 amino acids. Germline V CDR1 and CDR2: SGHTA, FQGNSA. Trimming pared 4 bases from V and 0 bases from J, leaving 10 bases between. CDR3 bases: TGTGCCAGCAGCTCCGGACAGAATAGCAATCAGCCCCAGCATTTT. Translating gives CASSSGQNSNQPQHF.

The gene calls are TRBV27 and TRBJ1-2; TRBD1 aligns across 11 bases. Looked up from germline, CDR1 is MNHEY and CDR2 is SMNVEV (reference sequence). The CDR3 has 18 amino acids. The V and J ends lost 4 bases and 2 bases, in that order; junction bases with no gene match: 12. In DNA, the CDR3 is TGTGCCAGCAGTTCACTCCGGGACAGGGGGGTCTTAAACTATGGCTACACCTTC. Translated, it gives CASSSLRDRGVLNYGYTF.

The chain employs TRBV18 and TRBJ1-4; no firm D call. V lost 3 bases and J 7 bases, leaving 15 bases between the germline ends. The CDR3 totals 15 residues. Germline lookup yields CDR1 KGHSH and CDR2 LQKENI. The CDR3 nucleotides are TGTGCCAGCTCACCCGATCGGGGTCTTGGTGAAAAACTGTTTTTT. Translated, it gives CASSPDRGLGEKLFF.

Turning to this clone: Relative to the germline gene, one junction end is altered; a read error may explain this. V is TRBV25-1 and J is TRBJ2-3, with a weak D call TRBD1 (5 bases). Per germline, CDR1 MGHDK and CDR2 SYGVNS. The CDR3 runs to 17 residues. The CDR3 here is CASSEKGAGPSTDTQYF. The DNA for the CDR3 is TGTGCCAGCAGTGAGAAAGGGGCAGGCCCAAGCACGGATACGCAGTATTTT. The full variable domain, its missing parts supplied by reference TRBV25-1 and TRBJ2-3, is EADIYQTPRYLVIGTGKKITLECSQTMGHDKMYWYQQDPGMELHLIHYSYGVNSTEKGDLSSESTVSRIRTEHFPLTLESARPSHTSQYLCASSEKGAGPSTDTQYFGPGTRLTVL.

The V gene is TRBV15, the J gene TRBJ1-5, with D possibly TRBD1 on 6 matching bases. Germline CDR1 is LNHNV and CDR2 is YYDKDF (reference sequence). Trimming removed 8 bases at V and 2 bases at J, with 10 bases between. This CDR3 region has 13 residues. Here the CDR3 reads CATAAGGNQPQHF. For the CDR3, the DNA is TGTGCCACCGCGGCAGGGGGCAATCAGCCCCAGCATTTT.

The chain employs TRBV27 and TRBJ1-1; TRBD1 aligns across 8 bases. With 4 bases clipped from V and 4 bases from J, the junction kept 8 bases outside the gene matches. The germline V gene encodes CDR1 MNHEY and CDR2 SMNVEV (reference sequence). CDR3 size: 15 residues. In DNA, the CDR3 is TGTGCCAGCAGTTCCTTACAGGGGGTGAGCACTGAAGCTTTCTTT. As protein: CASSSLQGVSTEAFF.

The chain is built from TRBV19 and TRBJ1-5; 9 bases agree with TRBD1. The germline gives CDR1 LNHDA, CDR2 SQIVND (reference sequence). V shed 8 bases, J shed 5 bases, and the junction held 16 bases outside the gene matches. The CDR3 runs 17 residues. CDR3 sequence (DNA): TGTGCCAGTCCACCCCAGTTCGACAGGGGGTTTGATCAGCCCCAGCATTTT. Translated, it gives CASPPQFDRGFDQPQHF.

The CDR3 DNA reads TGTGCCAGCTGCCGGGCTTCAGGGAGGGAGCTGTTTTTT. Its protein is CASCRASGRELFF. This chain links TRBV25-1 with TRBJ2-2, with D possibly being TRBD1 (5 bases). V was pared by 8 bases and J by 9 bases, with 16 bases between. Per the germline V gene, CDR1 is MGHDK and CDR2 is SYGVNS. This CDR3 is 13 amino acids long.

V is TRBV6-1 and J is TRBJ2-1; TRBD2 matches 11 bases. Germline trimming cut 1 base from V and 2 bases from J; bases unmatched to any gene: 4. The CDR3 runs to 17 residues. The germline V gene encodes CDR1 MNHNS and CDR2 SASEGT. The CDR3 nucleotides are TGTGCCAGCAGTGAAGTTGTTAGCGGGGGGGCCTACAATGAGCAGTTCTTC. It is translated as CASSEVVSGGAYNEQFF.

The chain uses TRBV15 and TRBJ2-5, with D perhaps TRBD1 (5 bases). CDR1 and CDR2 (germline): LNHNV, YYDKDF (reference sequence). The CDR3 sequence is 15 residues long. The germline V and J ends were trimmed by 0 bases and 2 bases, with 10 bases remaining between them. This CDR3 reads CATSRDGAEQETQYF. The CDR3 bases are TGTGCCACCAGCAGAGATGGGGCGGAGCAAGAGACCCAGTACTTC.

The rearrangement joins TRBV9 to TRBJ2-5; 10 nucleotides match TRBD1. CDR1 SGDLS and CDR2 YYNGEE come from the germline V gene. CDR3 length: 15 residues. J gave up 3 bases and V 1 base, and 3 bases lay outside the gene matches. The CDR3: CASSVMGTGEETQYF. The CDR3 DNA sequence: TGTGCCAGCAGCGTAATGGGGACAGGGGAAGAGACCCAGTACTTC.

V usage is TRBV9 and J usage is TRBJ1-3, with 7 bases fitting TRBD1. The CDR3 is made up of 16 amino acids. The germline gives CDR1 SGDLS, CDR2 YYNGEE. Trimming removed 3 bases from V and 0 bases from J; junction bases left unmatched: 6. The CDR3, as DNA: TGTGCCAGCAGCGCTATGACAGGGAGCTCTGGAAACACCATATATTTT. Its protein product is CASSAMTGSSGNTIYF.

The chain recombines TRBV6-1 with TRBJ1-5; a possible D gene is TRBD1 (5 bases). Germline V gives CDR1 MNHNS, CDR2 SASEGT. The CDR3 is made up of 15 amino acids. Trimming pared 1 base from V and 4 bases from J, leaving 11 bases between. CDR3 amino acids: CASSEVWGGNQPQHF. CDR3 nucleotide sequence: TGTGCCAGCAGTGAAGTATGGGGGGGGAATCAGCCCCAGCATTTT.

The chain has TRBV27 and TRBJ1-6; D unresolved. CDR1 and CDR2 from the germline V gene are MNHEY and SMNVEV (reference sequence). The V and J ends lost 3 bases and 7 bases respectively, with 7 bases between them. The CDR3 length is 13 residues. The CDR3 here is CASSFEANSPLHF. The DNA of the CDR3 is TGTGCCAGCAGTTTTGAGGCGAATTCACCCCTCCACTTT.

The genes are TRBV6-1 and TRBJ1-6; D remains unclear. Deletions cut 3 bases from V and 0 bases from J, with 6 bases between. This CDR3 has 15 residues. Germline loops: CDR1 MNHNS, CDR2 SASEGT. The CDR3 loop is CASSDRSSYNSPLHF. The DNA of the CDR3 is TGTGCCAGCAGTGACAGGTCCTCCTATAATTCACCCCTCCACTTT.

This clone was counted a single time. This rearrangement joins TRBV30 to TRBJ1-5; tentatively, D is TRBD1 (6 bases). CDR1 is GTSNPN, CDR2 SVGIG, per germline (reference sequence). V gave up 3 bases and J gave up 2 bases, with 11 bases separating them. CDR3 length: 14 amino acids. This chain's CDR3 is CAWRRPGGNQPQHF. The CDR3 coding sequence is TGTGCCTGGAGGCGACCAGGGGGCAATCAGCCCCAGCATTTT.

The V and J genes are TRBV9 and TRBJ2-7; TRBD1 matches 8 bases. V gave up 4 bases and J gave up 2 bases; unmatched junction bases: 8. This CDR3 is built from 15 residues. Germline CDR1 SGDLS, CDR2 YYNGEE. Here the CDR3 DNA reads TGTGCCAGCAGCACAGCAACAGGGGGAACCTACGAGCAGTACTTC. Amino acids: CASSTATGGTYEQYF. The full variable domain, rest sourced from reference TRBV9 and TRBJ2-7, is DSGVTQTPKHLITATGQRVTLRCSPRSGDLSVYWYQQSLDQGLQFLIQYYNGEERAKGNILERFSAQQFPDLHSELNLSSLELGDSALYFCASSTATGGTYEQYFGPGTRLTVT.

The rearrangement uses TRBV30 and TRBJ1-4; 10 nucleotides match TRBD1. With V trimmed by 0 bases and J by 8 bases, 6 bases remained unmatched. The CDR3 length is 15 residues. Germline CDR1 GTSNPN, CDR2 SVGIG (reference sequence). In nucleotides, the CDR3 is TGTGCCTGGAGTGTTCGGACAGGGGGAGAAGAAAAACTGTTTTTT. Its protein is CAWSVRTGGEEKLFF.

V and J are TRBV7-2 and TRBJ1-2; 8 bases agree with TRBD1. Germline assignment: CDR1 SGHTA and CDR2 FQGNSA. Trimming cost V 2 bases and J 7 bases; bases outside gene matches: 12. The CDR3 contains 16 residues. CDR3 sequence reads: CASSLPLRDRQGGYTF. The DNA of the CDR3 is TGTGCCAGCAGCTTACCTCTTCGGGACAGGCAAGGTGGCTACACCTTC.

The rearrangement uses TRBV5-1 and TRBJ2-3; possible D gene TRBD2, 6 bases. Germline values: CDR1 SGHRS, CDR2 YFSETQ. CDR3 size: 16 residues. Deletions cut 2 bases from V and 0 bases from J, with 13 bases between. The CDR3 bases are TGCGCCAGCAGCTTCGGGGTGGGGACTAGCACAGATACGCAGTATTTT. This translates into CASSFGVGTSTDTQYF.